The clone carrying this T cell receptor beta chain was recorded at least ten times. Total RNA was isolated from each sample in quantities of at least 6 micrograms. The data stem from a study of blood T cells in healthy people across ages. Alongside a J-beta primer mix, a sample-barcoded 5' primer served in a second PCR lasting roughly 6 to 11 cycles. TCRdb ran MiXCR on the 5' RACE reads and lists one entry per CDR3 protein. The table shows about 1,500,000 distinct CDR3 sequences, with under 30% occurring only once. With 4 bases clipped from V and 6 bases from J, the junction kept 13 bases outside the gene matches. Germline CDR1 and CDR2: SQVTM and ANQGSEA. CDR3 length: 16 residues.

Sequencing was done on a sample of blood. This sequence joins TRBV29-1 and TRBJ2-1; 9 positions agree with TRBD2. The source is a woman younger than 45 in good health. The CDR3 sequence is CSVAYFGGGAGNEQFF. Here the CDR3 DNA reads TGCAGCGTTGCCTATTTCGGCGGGGGGGCAGGCAATGAGCAGTTCTTC.